This TCR beta chain came from a study of shared clonotypes between healthy human individuals. The length of the CDR3 is 14 residues. Trimming removed 4 bases from V and 4 bases from J, with 10 bases in between. Germline V gene lookup returns CDR1 PRHDT and CDR2 FYEKMQ (reference sequence). Study-level findings and limits: Represented diversity, genetic and exposure-history alike, was limited by few donors.

About this clone itself: Its antigen remains unknown.

Clones were sequenced by immunoSEQ multiplex PCR, and TCRdb holds only the in-frame ones, with some missing. The sample comprises millions of clones, 95% of which are singletons, and 0.1% to 0.15% rests with the top ten. The TCR sequence derives from a man aged 18 to 30 in good health. This chain connects TRBV13 to TRBJ2-2, with D uncertain. Sequencing used naive CD4+ T cells sorted from blood. The subset here: CD45RA+ positively selected. For the CDR3, the DNA is TGTGCCAGCAGCTCGAGGATGGGCACCGGGGAGCTGTTTTTT. Amino acid sequence: CASSSRMGTGELFF. Full variable domain (missing parts from reference TRBV13 and TRBJ2-2): AAGVIQSPRHLIKEKRETATLKCYPIPRHDTVYWYQQGPGQDPQFLISFYEKMQSDKGSIPDRFSAQQFSDYHSELNMSSLELGDSALYFCASSSRMGTGELFFGEGSRLTVL.